Following are 26 T cell receptor beta chains from one sample sequenced in a study of blood T cells in healthy people across ages. Primed by a sample-barcoded 5' primer and a J-beta primer mix, a second PCR proceeded for 7 to 11 cycles. TCRdb used MiXCR to reprocess the 5' RACE reads, holding one entry per CDR3 protein. The data show approximately 600,000 distinct CDR3 sequences, 45% to 65% seen once. Sequenced material: blood. The source is a man aged 55 to 70 in good health.

This clonotype turned up a few times. The CDR3 DNA sequence: TGCAGCGTTGAACCGGGAGCCAAGGAGACCCAGTACTTC. Translation: CSVEPGAKETQYF. The V call is TRBV29-1, the J call TRBJ2-5, with a possible D match to TRBD2 (6 bases). The germline gives CDR1 SQVTM, CDR2 ANQGSEA. V was pared by 2 bases and J by 5 bases, with 12 bases between. CDR3 length: 13 amino acids.

This chain links TRBV27 with TRBJ1-2, with D unclear. CDR3 length: 12 residues. The germline gives CDR1 MNHEY, CDR2 SMNVEV (reference sequence). V lost 6 bases and J 7 bases, leaving 12 bases between the germline ends. In nucleotides, the CDR3 is TGTGCCAGCAGCCCCGGGTGGGGTGGCTACACCTTC. Its protein product is CASSPGWGGYTF.

This sequence joins TRBV12-3 or TRBV12-4 and TRBJ2-3; D is uncertain. The CDR3 covers 14 residues. V was cut by 7 bases and J by 4 bases, with 15 bases left in between. The CDR3 here is CASKDGMDADTQYF. In DNA, the CDR3 is TGTGCCAGCAAAGATGGAATGGACGCAGATACGCAGTATTTT.

The chain employs TRBV29-1 and TRBJ2-3; 9 bases line up with TRBD2. The length of the CDR3 is 17 residues. Germline V gene sequence: CDR1 SQVTM, CDR2 ANQGSEA. V was clipped by 4 bases and J by 2 bases; unmatched bases: 13. CDR3 region: CSVAEPLAGDYTDTQYF. In DNA form, the CDR3 reads TGCAGCGTTGCGGAACCCTTAGCGGGGGATTACACAGATACGCAGTATTTT.

This clonotype occurred a few times. The V call is TRBV18, the J call TRBJ2-5; no definite D call. The germline V and J ends were trimmed by 1 base and 5 bases, with 5 bases remaining between them. Germline V CDR1 and CDR2: KGHSH, LQKENI. CDR3 size: 12 residues. The CDR3 region is CASSPQAETQYF. CDR3 in DNA: TGTGCCAGCTCACCACAGGCGGAGACCCAGTACTTC.

The chain combines TRBV3-1 with TRBJ2-5; 11 positions agree with TRBD2. The V segment lost 4 bases and the J segment 11 bases; nucleotides outside the gene matches: 9. Germline V gene lookup returns CDR1 LGHDT and CDR2 YNNKEL (reference sequence). CDR3 length: 14 residues. CDR3 residues: CASSPISGGAGQYF. The DNA for the CDR3 is TGTGCCAGCAGCCCGATTAGCGGGGGGGCGGGTCAGTACTTC.

The chain combines TRBV5-1 with TRBJ2-5, with 12 positions matching TRBD1. Germline CDR1 SGHRS, CDR2 YFSETQ. V trimming: 4 bases; J trimming: 1 base; junction bases outside the gene matches: 8. The CDR3 length is 17 residues. The CDR3 DNA reads TGCGCCAGCAGCCCGAACCCGGGACAGGGGGCCCAAGAGACCCAGTACTTC. This translates into CASSPNPGQGAQETQYF.

This chain joins TRBV2 and TRBJ1-1, with 8 bases matching TRBD1. Germline V CDR1 and CDR2: SNHLY, FYNNEI. The CDR3 loop spans 14 amino acids. V gave up 8 bases and J gave up 6 bases; unmatched junction bases: 11. The CDR3: CASEAQGGLAEAFF. The DNA for the CDR3 is TGTGCCAGCGAGGCACAGGGGGGGCTCGCTGAAGCTTTCTTT.

V usage is TRBV3-1 and J usage is TRBJ2-5; the match to TRBD2 covers 7 bases. Judging by the DNA end, TRBJ2-4 fits better; the J call may be wrong. This CDR3 has 15 amino acids. Germline CDR1 is LGHDT and CDR2 is YNNKEL (reference sequence). The CDR3 region is CASSRMGGTKNIQYF. The DNA of the CDR3 is TGTGCCAGCAGCCGCATGGGGGGGACCAAAAACATTCAGTACTTC.

The chain employs TRBV20-1 and TRBJ1-2; TRBD1 agrees at 7 bases. The length of the CDR3 is 13 residues. J was trimmed by 7 bases and V by 5 bases; bases with no gene match: 10. Germline CDR1 DFQATT, CDR2 SNEGSKA (reference sequence). CDR3 sequence: CSAEGGRLGGYTF. The CDR3 region has the DNA TGCAGTGCTGAAGGGGGCAGGCTTGGTGGCTACACCTTC.

This clonotype was seen more than once but under ten times. The rearrangement links TRBV3-1 to TRBJ2-3; a possible D gene is TRBD2 (6 bases). The CDR3 runs to 15 residues. Deletions cut 1 base from V and 5 bases from J, with 13 bases between. Germline V lookup: CDR1 LGHDT, CDR2 YNNKEL (reference sequence). The CDR3 region has the DNA TGTGCCAGCAGCCAAGGAGCGGGCCCCGGAGATACGCAGTATTTT. Its translation is CASSQGAGPGDTQYF.

V usage is TRBV2 and J usage is TRBJ1-2, with 8 bases aligning to TRBD1. Germline CDR1 SNHLY, CDR2 FYNNEI. The V gene end was trimmed by 7 bases and the J gene end by 4 bases; junction bases not matched to a gene: 8. The CDR3 runs 14 residues. The CDR3 spells CASTMTGVGYGYTF. The CDR3, as DNA: TGTGCCAGCACCATGACAGGGGTGGGCTATGGCTACACCTTC. Variable domain in full (rest from reference TRBV2 and TRBJ1-2): EPEVTQTPSHQVTQMGQEVILRCVPISNHLYFYWYRQILGQKVEFLVSFYNNEISEKSEIFDDQFSVERPDGSNFTLKIRSTKLEDSAMYFCASTMTGVGYGYTFGSGTRLTVV.

This chain uses TRBV7-8 with TRBJ1-2, with a possible D match to TRBD1 (6 bases). V lost 3 bases to trimming and J lost 2 bases, with 13 bases between them. Germline V lookup: CDR1 SGHVS, CDR2 FQNEAQ. The CDR3 totals 15 residues. This CDR3 is CASSFSRGENYGYTF. CDR3 sequence (DNA): TGTGCCAGCAGCTTTTCCAGGGGTGAAAACTATGGCTACACCTTC.

CDR3 nucleotide sequence: TGTGCCAGCAGTTTTGGGGTGAGAGGAGATGTGGAGTATTTT. Translating it yields CASSFGVRGDVEYF. V is TRBV12-3 or TRBV12-4 and J is TRBJ2-3; D call uncertain. Deletions cut 3 bases from V and 13 bases from J, with 20 bases between. The CDR3 has 14 amino acids.

This clonotype was counted only a few times. The chain employs TRBV5-1 and TRBJ1-1; 7 bases line up with TRBD1. The germline gives CDR1 SGHRS, CDR2 YFSETQ. There are 15 residues in the CDR3. After removal of 3 bases from V and 6 bases from J, the junction contained 11 bases not matched to a gene. This chain's CDR3 is CASSSQTGINAEAFF. The CDR3 nucleotides are TGCGCCAGCAGCTCCCAGACAGGGATTAACGCTGAAGCTTTCTTT.

V and J are TRBV5-5 and TRBJ1-5; D not resolved. V was clipped by 1 base and J by 0 bases, with 2 bases between them. The CDR3 has 13 amino acids. Germline CDR1 SGHKS, CDR2 YYEKEE (reference sequence). CDR3 DNA: TGTGCCAGCAGCTTGTCTAGCAATCAGCCCCAGCATTTT. Translating it yields CASSLSSNQPQHF. The entire variable domain, with the rest obtained from reference TRBV5-5 and TRBJ1-5, is as follows: DAGVTQSPTHLIKTRGQQVTLRCSPISGHKSVSWYQQVLGQGPQFIFQYYEKEERGRGNFPDRFSARQFPNYSSELNVNALLLGDSALYLCASSLSSNQPQHFGDGTRLSIL.

The gene calls are TRBV10-2 and TRBJ2-1; 10 bases line up with TRBD2. V lost 2 bases, J lost 6 bases, and 7 bases stayed unmatched. The CDR3 is 16 residues long. CDR1 is WSHSY and CDR2 is SAAADI in the germline V gene. The CDR3 loop reads CASSESLGTSVNEQFF. For the CDR3, the DNA is TGCGCCAGCAGTGAGAGCCTAGGGACTAGCGTCAATGAGCAGTTCTTC.

The sample holds a few counts of this clonotype. The V call is TRBV7-6, the J call TRBJ2-5; no reliable D call. The CDR3 consists of 15 residues. Germline loops: CDR1 SGHVS, CDR2 FNYEAQ. V dropped 1 base and J dropped 2 bases, with 11 bases sitting between them. The CDR3 region has the DNA TGTGCCAGCAGCTTAGTTAACGGACCACAAGAGACCCAGTACTTC. It codes for CASSLVNGPQETQYF.

The chain couples TRBV2 to TRBJ2-3, with 8 bases identical to TRBD2. The V gene's germline CDR1 is SNHLY and CDR2 FYNNEI. J lost 6 bases, V lost 9 bases, and 11 bases had no gene match. The CDR3 is 14 amino acids. This CDR3 is CASYRDGGADTQYF. CDR3 DNA sequence: TGTGCCAGTTACCGGGACGGGGGGGCCGATACGCAGTATTTT.

This clonotype was found a few times. This sequence joins TRBV10-2 and TRBJ2-5; D is unclear. Germline V gene data show CDR1 as WSHSY and CDR2 as SAAADI. The CDR3 contains 15 residues. The ends were cut back, 6 bases at V and 1 base at J, with 15 bases in the middle. CDR3 protein: CASRQHSDRQETQYF. CDR3 nucleotide sequence: TGCGCCAGCAGGCAGCACTCGGACCGCCAAGAGACCCAGTACTTC.

J is TRBJ2-5 and V is TRBV6-5; TRBD2 aligns across 16 bases. The germline V gene has CDR1 MNHEY and CDR2 SVGAGI. V was pared by 0 bases and J by 4 bases, with 5 bases of the junction left unmatched. The CDR3 consists of 18 residues. CDR3 bases: TGTGCCAGCAGTTACTCGGGGACTAGCGGGGGGGCCTCAGAGACCCAGTACTTC. Amino acid sequence: CASSYSGTSGGASETQYF.

The chain recombines TRBV5-5 with TRBJ2-3; D is ambiguous. V gave up 0 bases and J gave up 4 bases, with 24 bases separating them. The CDR3 is 19 residues long. Germline CDR1 reads SGHKS; CDR2 reads YYEKEE (reference sequence). CDR3 bases: TGTGCCAGCAGCTTGGGAAATGGACCCATCTTCGGTCTCGCAGATACGCAGTATTTT. It is translated as CASSLGNGPIFGLADTQYF. The full variable domain, rest sourced from reference TRBV5-5 and TRBJ2-3, is DAGVTQSPTHLIKTRGQQVTLRCSPISGHKSVSWYQQVLGQGPQFIFQYYEKEERGRGNFPDRFSARQFPNYSSELNVNALLLGDSALYLCASSLGNGPIFGLADTQYFGPGTRLTVL.

J is TRBJ1-4 and V is TRBV7-9, with TRBD1 matching over 8 bases. Germline assignment: CDR1 SEHNR and CDR2 FQNEAQ (reference sequence). The V gene end was trimmed by 5 bases and the J gene end by 4 bases; junction bases not matched to a gene: 6. The CDR3 loop spans 15 amino acids. In nucleotides, the CDR3 is TGTGCCAGCAGCCAGGGGACAGGTGGTAATGAAAAACTGTTTTTT. Amino acid sequence: CASSQGTGGNEKLFF.

The gene calls are TRBV14 and TRBJ2-7, with D uncertain. The CDR3 is made up of 13 amino acids. V lost 4 bases and J 7 bases, leaving 14 bases between the germline ends. CDR1 SGHDN and CDR2 FVKESK come from the germline V gene. The CDR3 region has the DNA TGTGCCAGCAGCCTCGTTCTTGACAATGAGCAGTACTTC. Translating it yields CASSLVLDNEQYF.

The chain links TRBV12-3 or TRBV12-4 to TRBJ2-3, with D possibly being TRBD1 (5 bases). CDR3 length: 15 residues. V was cut by 7 bases and J by 15 bases, with 29 bases left in between. The CDR3 sequence: CASKWTRGMSDMEYF. The CDR3 DNA sequence: TGTGCCAGCAAATGGACAAGAGGCATGTCAGATATGGAATATTTT.

This chain links TRBV7-9 with TRBJ1-4; TRBD1 might be the D (6 bases). The CDR3 is made up of 16 amino acids. V lost 2 bases and J lost 3, with 13 bases in between. Looked up from germline, CDR1 is SEHNR and CDR2 is FQNEAQ (reference sequence). Here the CDR3 reads CASSLFWGQPNEKLFF. For the CDR3, the DNA is TGTGCCAGCAGCTTATTCTGGGGGCAGCCTAATGAAAAACTGTTTTTT.